This record looks at one TCR beta chain sequence and its context. This sample is drawn from a study of T cell clonotyping in hematopoietic cell transplantation. Across the whole study: Cytoreduction preceded collection of pretransplant recipient samples.

Time point here: recipient sample about 28 days before transplant, after cytoreduction. CDR3 length equals 15 residues. Per the germline V gene, CDR1 is MNHEY and CDR2 is SMNVEV (reference sequence). V shed 5 bases and J 6 bases; nucleotides not matched to a gene: 7. Method: immunoSEQ multiplex PCR; TCRdb's copy keeps in-frame clones and lacks some. The profile shows approximately 46,000 clones, about nine tenths of them singletons. This sample comprised peripheral blood mononuclear cells, obtained before stem cell transplant. The sequence came from a man aged 55 to 70 with biphenotypic leukemia. Some clones in this sample may be carry-over from other donors' samples. The chain links TRBV27 to TRBJ2-5; 12 bases agree with TRBD1. The CDR3 coding sequence is TGTGCCAGCAGTATAGGGACAGGGGGCTGGCAGACCCAGTACTTC. It encodes CASSIGTGGWQTQYF.